This T cell receptor (beta chain) is drawn from a study of brain T cells in children with intractable seizures. The CDR3 covers 15 residues. Per the germline V gene, CDR1 is MDHEN and CDR2 is SYDVKM. The V gene end was trimmed by 6 bases and the J gene end by 0 bases; junction bases not matched to a gene: 5. Sequencing used immunoSEQ multiplex PCR; TCRdb keeps in-frame clones, though not all of them. Of about 80,000 clones listed, under 95% were seen once; the top ten hold around 24%. Sequencing used peripheral blood, obtained at surgery. The rearrangement links TRBV28 to TRBJ2-7; 10 bases match TRBD1. This clonotype was obtained from a girl aged 2-10 years with Rasmussen encephalitis and intractable seizures. The CDR3 loop is CASRSGQGGSYEQYF. The CDR3 coding sequence is TGTGCCAGCAGGTCCGGACAGGGGGGCTCCTACGAGCAGTACTTC.